These 15 T cell receptor beta chains share one sample of origin, sequenced in a study of blood T cell repertoires in COVID-19. Here immunoSEQ multiplex PCR was the method, and the copy in TCRdb shows in-frame clones only, minus some. Altogether hundreds of thousands of clones are present, about 85% being singletons, with the ten largest covering 3% to 3.5%. Material: peripheral blood. The receptors shown here come from a man between 18 and 35 years old with active or convalescent COVID-19.

The chain recombines TRBV5-1 with TRBJ1-1; D unresolved. The CDR3 spans 14 residues. In germline, CDR1 is SGHRS, CDR2 YFSETQ. Trimming cost V 0 bases and J 5 bases, with 11 bases left between them. The CDR3 nucleotides read TGCGCCAGCAGCTTGGAGAGTACCGGGACTGAAGCTTTCTTT. Translation gives CASSLESTGTEAFF.

The rearrangement joins TRBV30 to TRBJ1-5, with D uncertain. Germline lookup yields CDR1 GTSNPN and CDR2 SVGIG (reference sequence). The germline V and J ends were trimmed by 3 bases and 3 bases, with 15 bases remaining between them. This CDR3 spans 15 amino acids. The CDR3 loop is CAWSPGEKFNQPQHF. DNA for the CDR3: TGTGCCTGGAGCCCCGGGGAAAAGTTCAATCAGCCCCAGCATTTT. The entire variable domain, with the rest obtained from reference TRBV30 and TRBJ1-5, is as follows: SQTIHQWPATLVQPVGSPLSLECTVEGTSNPNLYWYRQAAGRGLQLLFYSVGIGQISSEVPQNLSASRPQDRQFILSSKKLLLSDSGFYLCAWSPGEKFNQPQHFGDGTRLSIL.

The J gene is TRBJ2-4, the V gene TRBV5-1; TRBD2 aligns across 9 bases. Trimming removed 4 bases from V and 1 base from J; junction bases left unmatched: 6. The CDR3 extends over 16 amino acids. The germline gives CDR1 SGHRS, CDR2 YFSETQ. CDR3 coding DNA: TGCGCCAGCAGCGGCGGGGGGGCCGTCGCCAAAAACATTCAGTACTTC. This codes for CASSGGGAVAKNIQYF.

The CDR3 protein is CASSFRDTRIYEQYF. The CDR3 nucleotides are TGTGCCAGCAGTTTCCGGGACACTAGAATCTACGAGCAGTACTTC. The chain is built from TRBV27 and TRBJ2-7; TRBD1 is a possible D gene (6 bases). The CDR3 totals 15 residues. V dropped 3 bases and J dropped 3 bases, with 15 bases sitting between them. Germline V gene data show CDR1 as MNHEY and CDR2 as SMNVEV (reference sequence).

V and J are TRBV19 and TRBJ1-2, with TRBD1 matching over 7 bases. The V gene end was trimmed by 6 bases and the J gene end by 7 bases; junction bases not matched to a gene: 11. Germline V lookup: CDR1 LNHDA, CDR2 SQIVND (reference sequence). The CDR3 is 14 amino acids. CDR3 in amino acids: CASRRQGSGVGYTF. The CDR3, as DNA: TGTGCCAGTAGGCGACAGGGATCAGGGGTTGGCTACACCTTC.

This clone was recorded once. The chain links TRBV15 to TRBJ2-1; possible D gene TRBD2, 6 bases. Deletions cut 4 bases from V and 8 bases from J, with 12 bases between. Per the germline V gene, CDR1 is LNHNV and CDR2 is YYDKDF (reference sequence). The CDR3 extends over 13 amino acids. DNA of the CDR3: TGTGCCACCAGCAATGGCGGGGATGATGAGCAGTTCTTC. Translation gives CATSNGGDDEQFF.

The rearrangement links TRBV7-2 to TRBJ2-3; 10 bases are a match to TRBD2. This CDR3 is built from 18 residues. V lost 3 bases and J lost 2; bases outside the gene matches: 11. Germline CDR1 SGHTA, CDR2 FQGNSA. In nucleotides, the CDR3 is TGTGCCAGCAGCTTGTTTCGAGTTAGCGGGGGGCCCACAGATACGCAGTATTTT. Encoded protein: CASSLFRVSGGPTDTQYF.

The rearrangement joins TRBV7-6 to TRBJ1-3, with 11 bases matching TRBD1. V lost 5 bases and J lost 2; bases outside the gene matches: 5. From germline, CDR1 is SGHVS and CDR2 FNYEAQ. There are 16 residues in the CDR3. The CDR3 nucleotides are TGTGCCAGCAGCCGAGGACAGGGGGCGACTGGAAACACCATATATTTT. Translated: CASSRGQGATGNTIYF.

The rearrangement uses TRBV19 and TRBJ2-7, with D perhaps TRBD1 (5 bases). The CDR3 is 15 residues long. Trimming shortened V by 4 bases and J by 5 bases, and 18 bases separated the two germline ends. The germline V gene has CDR1 LNHDA and CDR2 SQIVND (reference sequence). CDR3 loop: CASSKGRAVVDEQYF. The CDR3, as DNA: TGTGCCAGTAGTAAAGGCAGGGCGGTAGTGGACGAGCAGTACTTC.

J is TRBJ2-1 and V is TRBV5-4; the match to TRBD2 covers 9 bases. CDR3 length equals 16 residues. CDR1 and CDR2 (germline): SGHNT, YYREEE (reference sequence). V shed 4 bases and J 0 bases; nucleotides not matched to a gene: 5. The CDR3 DNA reads as TGTGCCAGCAGCCCCGCGGGGGGGCTCTCCTACAATGAGCAGTTCTTC. As protein: CASSPAGGLSYNEQFF.

This clone was recorded only once. The V gene is TRBV28, the J gene TRBJ2-5; 11 positions match TRBD2. V lost 3 bases to trimming and J lost 1 base; unmatched junction nucleotides: 16. Germline CDR1 reads MDHEN; CDR2 reads SYDVKM. The CDR3 totals 20 residues. CDR3 sequence (DNA): TGTGCCAGCAGTTTTGGGGTTTTTGTAGCGGGAGGGTCCGGCCAAGAGACCCAGTACTTC. Encoded protein: CASSFGVFVAGGSGQETQYF.

The CDR3 sequence: CATSRDDGHMNTEAFF. In nucleotides, the CDR3 is TGTGCCACCAGCAGAGATGACGGACATATGAACACTGAAGCTTTCTTT. The chain recombines TRBV15 with TRBJ1-1; possible D gene TRBD1, 5 bases. Germline CDR1 and CDR2: LNHNV and YYDKDF (reference sequence). V was cut by 0 bases and J by 0 bases, with 11 bases left in between. The CDR3 is 16 amino acids.

This rearrangement joins TRBV4-2 to TRBJ1-1; 8 positions agree with TRBD1. The germline V gene has CDR1 LGHNA and CDR2 YNFKEQ. The CDR3 has 16 residues. The trim removed 1 base at V and 2 bases at J, leaving 6 bases unmatched. This CDR3 reads CASSQAGTGGNTEAFF. DNA of the CDR3: TGTGCCAGCAGCCAAGCCGGGACAGGAGGTAACACTGAAGCTTTCTTT.

The count of this clone is one. The chain is built from TRBV19 and TRBJ2-2; 7 bases match TRBD1. There are 13 residues in the CDR3. V was pared by 8 bases and J by 7 bases, with 7 bases of the junction left unmatched. The germline gives CDR1 LNHDA, CDR2 SQIVND (reference sequence). CDR3 coding DNA: TGTGCCAGTTCGAAGGACAGGTTCGGGGAGCTGTTTTTT. Encoded protein: CASSKDRFGELFF.

This rearrangement joins TRBV6-1 to TRBJ2-3, with 11 bases matching TRBD1. CDR1 is MNHNS, CDR2 SASEGT, per germline. Trimming removed 1 base from V and 4 bases from J; junction bases left unmatched: 1. The CDR3 has 15 amino acids. CDR3 nucleotides: TGTGCCAGCAGTGAAGGGACAGGGGGCGCAGATACGCAGTATTTT. Amino acids: CASSEGTGGADTQYF.